The 29 T cell receptor beta chains below all came from one sample that was sequenced in a study of cytomegalovirus exposure and HLA in healthy donors (TCRdb year 2017). The method was the immunoSEQ multiplex PCR assay. The multiplex PCR relied on a mix of 60 forward primers for TCR Vbeta segments and 13 reverse primers for TCR Jbeta segments. TCRdb re-hosts the immuneACCESS table, in-frame sequences only. Its copies lack some clones; in the studies checked, an unresolved V gene accounts for under half of them, and the cause for the rest is not known. This sample lists some 130,000 clones; around 73% were detected once. The ten largest make up roughly 1.5% of the sample. Sequencing was done on a sample of PBMCs. The receptors come from a female donor in good health and CMV-seronegative.

The rearrangement uses TRBV28 and TRBJ2-7, with D maybe TRBD1 (5 bases). The germline CDR1 and CDR2 sequences are MDHEN and SYDVKM. This CDR3 contains 12 residues. V lost 6 bases, J lost 3 bases, and 9 bases lay in between. In DNA, the CDR3 is TGTGCCAGCAGCAGGGTTAACTACGAGCAGTACTTC. Residues: CASSRVNYEQYF. The whole variable domain, remainder taken from reference TRBV28 and TRBJ2-7, is DVKVTQSSRYLVKRTGEKVFLECVQDMDHENMFWYRQDPGLGLRLIYFSYDVKMKEKGDIPEGYSVSREKKERFSLILESASTNQTSMYLCASSRVNYEQYFGPGTRLTVT.

This clone came up once. This chain uses TRBV18 with TRBJ2-7, with TRBD1 matching 8 bases. Trimming at V came to 0 bases and at J to 5 bases, leaving 6 bases not matched to a gene. This CDR3 has 15 residues. Germline loops: CDR1 KGHSH, CDR2 LQKENI. The CDR3 here is CASSPPGTGGHEQYF. The CDR3 bases are TGTGCCAGCTCACCACCTGGGACAGGCGGTCACGAGCAGTACTTC.

The gene calls are TRBV7-9 and TRBJ2-5, with D uncertain. CDR3 size: 13 residues. Between the trimmed V and J ends, which lost 3 bases and 5 bases, there was a span of 10 bases. Germline V CDR1 and CDR2: SEHNR, FQNEAQ (reference sequence). Here the CDR3 DNA reads TGTGCCAGCAGCTTTGAGGTTGTGGAGACCCAGTACTTC. Translation gives CASSFEVVETQYF.

This chain connects TRBV20-1 to TRBJ1-2, with D possibly matching TRBD1 (6 bases). Germline CDR1 and CDR2: DFQATT and SNEGSKA (reference sequence). This CDR3 contains 11 residues. Deletions cut 4 bases from V and 8 bases from J, with 11 bases between. The CDR3 region has the DNA TGCAGTGCTATAGACAGGCTGGGCTACACCTTC. Amino acid sequence: CSAIDRLGYTF.

This chain connects TRBV6-5 to TRBJ1-6; D is ambiguous. The CDR3 length is 14 residues. V was clipped by 6 bases and J by 8 bases, with 14 bases between them. CDR1 and CDR2 (germline): MNHEY, SVGAGI. In nucleotides, the CDR3 is TGTGCCAGCAGGTTCGGAGGGAGATATTCACCCCTCCACTTT. As protein: CASRFGGRYSPLHF.

A few counts support this clone. The chain employs TRBV29-1 and TRBJ1-2; D is undetermined. V was shortened by 0 bases and J by 4 bases, with 9 bases between the two germline ends. Germline loops: CDR1 SQVTM, CDR2 ANQGSEA. The CDR3 runs 13 residues. CDR3 in amino acids: CSVEDGRSYGYTF. For the CDR3, the DNA is TGCAGCGTTGAAGATGGCAGGTCCTATGGCTACACCTTC.

For the CDR3, the DNA is TGTGCCAGCAGACCCGCAGGCACTGAAGCTTTCTTT. Protein: CASRPAGTEAFF. The J gene is TRBJ1-1, the V gene TRBV6-4, with unresolved D. V dropped 6 bases and J dropped 4 bases, with 9 bases sitting between them. The CDR3 is 12 amino acids. Germline CDR1 and CDR2: MRHNA and SNTAGT.

The chain joins TRBV6-5 to TRBJ2-3; TRBD2 matches at 7 bases. This CDR3 is 14 amino acids long. V was pared by 9 bases and J by 0 bases, with 6 bases of the junction left unmatched. The V gene's germline CDR1 is MNHEY and CDR2 SVGAGI. For the CDR3, the DNA is TGTGCCAGTGCTAGCGGAGGAAGCACAGATACGCAGTATTTT. The encoded protein is CASASGGSTDTQYF.

This clone was counted a single time. The genes are TRBV27 and TRBJ2-2; 9 positions match TRBD2. V was pared by 6 bases and J by 6 bases, with 5 bases of the junction left unmatched. This CDR3 contains 14 residues. Germline CDR1 is MNHEY and CDR2 is SMNVEV (reference sequence). In DNA form, the CDR3 reads TGTGCCAGCAGAGTAGCGGGAGTGGCCGGGGAGCTGTTTTTT. Translating it yields CASRVAGVAGELFF.

This chain joins TRBV5-1 and TRBJ1-2; no firm D call. This CDR3 contains 13 residues. Trimming left V 1 base short and J 8 bases short, with 12 bases between. In germline, CDR1 is SGHRS, CDR2 YFSETQ. The CDR3 region is CASSLTSDTGYTF. DNA for the CDR3: TGCGCCAGCAGCTTGACAAGCGATACGGGCTACACCTTC. Based on the CDR3 plus reference TRBV5-1 and TRBJ1-2, the full variable domain is KAGVTQTPRYLIKTRGQQVTLSCSPISGHRSVSWYQQTPGQGLQFLFEYFSETQRNKGNFPGRFSGRQFSNSRSEMNVSTLELGDSALYLCASSLTSDTGYTFGSGTRLTVV.

The CDR3 DNA follows: TGTGCCAGCAGCTCGGGACTAGCGGGAGTCGAGCAGTTCTTC. Its translation is CASSSGLAGVEQFF. V gene TRBV11-2 combines with J gene TRBJ2-1, with 14 bases identical to TRBD2. After removal of 4 bases from V and 10 bases from J, the junction contained 3 bases not matched to a gene. Germline CDR1 and CDR2: SGHAT and FQNNGV. The CDR3 extends over 14 amino acids. The whole variable domain, filled in from reference TRBV11-2 and TRBJ2-1, reads EAGVAQSPRYKIIEKRQSVAFWCNPISGHATLYWYQQILGQGPKLLIQFQNNGVVDDSQLPKDRFSAERLKGVDSTLKIQPAKLEDSAVYLCASSSGLAGVEQFFGPGTRLTVL.

This rearrangement joins TRBV10-3 to TRBJ1-2, with TRBD1 matching 10 bases. The V segment lost 2 bases and the J segment 6 bases; nucleotides outside the gene matches: 6. This CDR3 spans 15 amino acids. The germline V gene has CDR1 ENHRY and CDR2 SYGVKD. CDR3 in amino acids: CAISELTGTGDGYTF. In nucleotides, the CDR3 is TGTGCCATCAGTGAGCTTACCGGGACAGGGGATGGCTACACCTTC.

The chain uses TRBV10-1 and TRBJ2-7, with 7 positions matching TRBD1. The CDR3 contains 13 residues. Losses at the gene ends were 6 bases for V and 1 base for J; bases not matched to a gene: 3. CDR1 is WNHNN and CDR2 is SYGVQD in the germline V gene (reference sequence). CDR3 amino acids: CASSRGQSYEQYF. CDR3 bases: TGCGCCAGCAGCCGGGGACAGTCCTACGAGCAGTACTTC.

This clone was seen more than once but under ten times. The gene calls are TRBV11-2 and TRBJ1-4, with TRBD1 matching over 8 bases. The CDR3 has 14 residues. In germline, CDR1 is SGHAT, CDR2 FQNNGV. V gave up 5 bases and J gave up 5 bases; unmatched junction bases: 4. The CDR3 here is CASSPDRGNEKLFF. CDR3 bases: TGTGCCAGCAGCCCCGACAGGGGAAATGAAAAACTGTTTTTT.

The rearrangement joins TRBV27 to TRBJ1-4; D is unclear. Germline CDR1 MNHEY, CDR2 SMNVEV (reference sequence). V dropped 3 bases and J dropped 7 bases, with 9 bases sitting between them. The CDR3 spans 13 residues. In DNA, the CDR3 is TGTGCCAGCAGTTTCCAGGAGGGTGAAAAACTGTTTTTT. This codes for CASSFQEGEKLFF.

This rearrangement joins TRBV5-8 to TRBJ2-7; 8 nucleotides match TRBD1. Germline CDR1 reads SGHTS; CDR2 reads YDEGEE. V shed 4 bases, J shed 4 bases, and the junction held 7 bases outside the gene matches. CDR3 length equals 14 residues. Here the CDR3 DNA reads TGTGCCAGCAGCACGGGACAGGCGGTGTACGAGCAGTACTTC. Amino acids: CASSTGQAVYEQYF.

This clone was seen only a few times. CDR3 bases: TGCGCCAGCAGCCATTACGGGAGAAACCACAATGAGCAGTTCTTC. As protein: CASSHYGRNHNEQFF. V is TRBV4-1 and J is TRBJ2-1; a possible D gene is TRBD2 (6 bases). CDR3 size: 15 residues. V was cut by 3 bases and J by 5 bases, with 14 bases left in between. Germline V CDR1 and CDR2: MGHRA, YSYEKL.

J is TRBJ1-5 and V is TRBV2; TRBD1 matches 7 bases. The length of the CDR3 is 15 residues. Germline-derived CDR1 and CDR2 are SNHLY and FYNNEI. The V and J ends lost 6 bases and 1 base, in that order; junction bases with no gene match: 6. The chain's CDR3 is CASRARQGSNQPQHF. The CDR3 region has the DNA TGTGCCAGCAGGGCACGACAGGGAAGCAATCAGCCCCAGCATTTT.

V usage is TRBV5-4 and J usage is TRBJ2-1; 7 nucleotides match TRBD2. Germline CDR1 reads SGHNT; CDR2 reads YYREEE (reference sequence). This CDR3 region has 16 residues. The trim removed 4 bases at V and 5 bases at J, leaving 12 bases unmatched. CDR3 sequence reads: CASSPDPSGQNNEQFF. In DNA form, the CDR3 reads TGTGCCAGCAGCCCCGACCCTAGCGGCCAGAACAATGAGCAGTTCTTC.

This chain links TRBV5-1 with TRBJ2-1; perhaps TRBD2 as D (7 bases). This CDR3 has 18 amino acids. Germline V gene lookup returns CDR1 SGHRS and CDR2 YFSETQ. The V end was cut by 2 bases, the J end by 3 bases, with 21 bases between. CDR3 nucleotide sequence: TGCGCCAGCAGCTTAATATGGGAAGGGGGGGACAACTACAATGAGCAGTTCTTC. Amino acid sequence: CASSLIWEGGDNYNEQFF.

This clone showed up just once. V is TRBV4-3 and J is TRBJ2-1; a weak D match, TRBD1 (6 bases). Germline CDR1 reads LGHNA; CDR2 reads YSLEER. Trimming removed 4 bases at V and 3 bases at J, with 22 bases between. CDR3 length: 18 residues. CDR3 residues: CASSRLLPGTSGYNEQFF. CDR3 nucleotide sequence: TGCGCCAGCAGCCGCTTGCTCCCCGGGACATCAGGCTACAATGAGCAGTTCTTC.

The rearrangement joins TRBV28 to TRBJ1-4; 7 nucleotides align to TRBD1. The CDR3 contains 16 residues. The V and J ends lost 3 bases and 6 bases, in that order; junction bases with no gene match: 10. Germline V gene sequence: CDR1 MDHEN, CDR2 SYDVKM. CDR3 coding DNA: TGTGCCAGCAGTTTGACTACCGGGACAGCCGATGAAAAACTGTTTTTT. Protein product: CASSLTTGTADEKLFF. The whole variable domain, remainder taken from reference TRBV28 and TRBJ1-4, is DVKVTQSSRYLVKRTGEKVFLECVQDMDHENMFWYRQDPGLGLRLIYFSYDVKMKEKGDIPEGYSVSREKKERFSLILESASTNQTSMYLCASSLTTGTADEKLFFGSGTQLSVL.

V usage is TRBV7-9 and J usage is TRBJ2-1; TRBD1 matches 9 bases. The length of the CDR3 is 16 residues. The germline V gene has CDR1 SEHNR and CDR2 FQNEAQ (reference sequence). The V segment lost 5 bases and the J segment 1 base; nucleotides outside the gene matches: 6. The CDR3 here is CASSPTGGPSYNEQFF. CDR3 in DNA: TGTGCCAGCAGCCCGACAGGGGGGCCTTCCTACAATGAGCAGTTCTTC.

This chain connects TRBV7-2 to TRBJ2-3; D is uncertain. V lost 3 bases to trimming and J lost 3 bases, with 7 bases between them. The CDR3 is 13 residues long. Germline loops: CDR1 SGHTA, CDR2 FQGNSA. The DNA of the CDR3 is TGTGCCAGCAGCTTCTCACTAACAGATACGCAGTATTTT. Amino acid sequence: CASSFSLTDTQYF. Filled out from reference TRBV7-2 and TRBJ2-3, the complete variable domain reads GAGVSQSPSNKVTEKGKDVELRCDPISGHTALYWYRQSLGQGLEFLIYFQGNSAPDKSGLPSDRFSAERTGGSVSTLTIQRTQQEDSAVYLCASSFSLTDTQYFGPGTRLTVL.

This clone occurred once. V and J are TRBV9 and TRBJ2-1; 15 bases match TRBD2. The germline V gene encodes CDR1 SGDLS and CDR2 YYNGEE. The CDR3 sequence is 18 residues long. J lost 3 bases, V lost 3 bases, and 7 bases had no gene match. CDR3 loop: CASSERPGLAGGYNEQFF. CDR3 bases: TGTGCCAGCAGCGAAAGACCGGGACTAGCGGGAGGCTACAATGAGCAGTTCTTC.

The rearrangement joins TRBV5-1 to TRBJ1-1; D is unresolved. Germline-derived CDR1 and CDR2 are SGHRS and YFSETQ. V lost 5 bases to trimming and J lost 4 bases, with 15 bases between them. This CDR3 is built from 14 residues. CDR3 loop: CASSLNDGATEAFF. The CDR3 nucleotides are TGCGCCAGCAGTTTAAATGACGGAGCCACTGAAGCTTTCTTT.

The CDR3 bases are TGTGCCAGTCACGTAAGAGGTGAGCAGTTCTTC. Protein product: CASHVRGEQFF. The rearrangement links TRBV7-2 to TRBJ2-1; D is uncertain. V dropped 9 bases and J dropped 9 bases, with 12 bases sitting between them. The germline V gene encodes CDR1 SGHTA and CDR2 FQGNSA. This CDR3 comprises 11 residues.

This clone was observed once. The genes are TRBV27 and TRBJ1-6; tentatively, D is TRBD1 (5 bases). The CDR3 is 16 residues long. The germline V gene has CDR1 MNHEY and CDR2 SMNVEV (reference sequence). With 2 bases removed from V and 3 bases from J, the gap between germline ends came to 11 bases. CDR3 protein: CASSLRGDRYNSPLHF. Written as DNA, the CDR3 is TGTGCCAGCAGTTTACGGGGGGACCGCTATAATTCACCCCTCCACTTT.

A few counts support this clone. This rearrangement joins TRBV29-1 to TRBJ2-3; 7 bases map to TRBD2. V shed 7 bases, J shed 2 bases, and the junction held 12 bases outside the gene matches. The CDR3 sequence is 15 residues long. The germline V gene has CDR1 SQVTM and CDR2 ANQGSEA. CDR3 coding DNA: TGCAGCGCTAACGGGGCGGCGGGAGACACAGATACGCAGTATTTT. Translation: CSANGAAGDTDTQYF.